This T cell receptor (beta chain) was captured by sequencing in a study of CD4 T cells in relation to SARS-CoV-2 and coronaviruses. CD4+ T cells from unexposed donors were obtained before the COVID-19 pandemic (2011-2018). Naive and memory CD4+ T cells were separated from cryopreserved PBMCs. In regard to this clone: The antigen remains undetermined.

Naive and memory CD4+ T cell DNA was deep-sequenced without culture. Some clones are missing from TCRdb's copy, which holds only in-frame ones; the method was immunoSEQ multiplex PCR. The sample records 68,000 or so clones, approximately 95% being singletons. Findings and caveats of the study: SARS-CoV-2-driven expansion was significantly weaker in crossreactive than monoreactive clones. Memory recall responses, not primary responses primed in culture, are what the assay detects.

Sequenced material: naive CD4+ T cells from PBMCs. Subset noted: naive CD4+ T cells isolated by negative enrichment. The receptor comes from a human donor in good health.

CDR3 residues: CASSQAGGFTEAFF. Here the CDR3 DNA reads TGTGCCAGCAGCCAAGCCGGGGGGTTCACTGAAGCTTTCTTT. The V call is TRBV3-1 (or the pseudogene TRBV3-2), the J call TRBJ1-1; a possible D gene is TRBD1 (5 bases). V dropped 1 base and J dropped 4 bases, with 10 bases sitting between them. CDR1 LGHDT and CDR2 YNNKEL come from the germline V gene (reference sequence). The CDR3 has 14 amino acids.